This T cell receptor beta chain came from a study of cytomegalovirus exposure and HLA in healthy donors. Study outcomes and limitations: Previous analysis showed most TCR beta V segments were productive about 87% or about 30% of the time. Specificity for CMV antigens was confirmed in vitro for three of the CMV-associated chains.

To note about this clone: Its cognate antigen is unknown.

Germline loops: CDR1 WSHSY, CDR2 SAAADI. Trimming shortened V by 7 bases and J by 2 bases, and 17 bases separated the two germline ends. This CDR3 has 16 residues. The PCR had 60 Vbeta and 13 Jbeta primers. Assay used: immunoSEQ multiplex PCR; TCRdb lists only in-frame clones, some missing. Among some 180,000 clones listed, about four fifths were seen once. The chain is built from TRBV10-2 and TRBJ2-2; tentative D call: TRBD2 (6 bases). Sequenced sample: PBMCs. The clonotype originates from a man in his forties in good health and CMV-seropositive. The CDR3 coding sequence is TGCGCCAGCACGCGCATTCCGGGACTCAACACCGGGGAGCTGTTTTTT. It encodes CASTRIPGLNTGELFF.